The source of this T cell receptor (beta chain) is a study of blood T cell repertoires in COVID-19. Study-level information: Sources were T cells, B-cell-depleted T cells, or PBMCs; the material itself was cDNA or gDNA.

TCRdb keeps only in-frame clones here, not all; method: immunoSEQ multiplex PCR. The sample has about 210,000 clones; just under 85% are singletons. This clonotype was sampled from a woman in her 50s with active or convalescent COVID-19. Sequences were obtained from peripheral blood.

CDR3 region: CASSPQLAGTGELFF. The CDR3 DNA is TGTGCCAGCAGCCCCCAGCTAGCGGGTACCGGGGAGCTGTTTTTT. V is TRBV7-7 and J is TRBJ2-2; 8 nucleotides align to TRBD2. Germline V CDR1 and CDR2: SSHAT, FNYEAQ (reference sequence). V lost 5 bases, J lost 5 bases, and 7 bases stayed unmatched. The CDR3 is made up of 15 amino acids.